One and the same sample provided the 27 T cell receptor beta chains below, sequenced in a study of circulating and synovial CD4+ cells in juvenile arthritis. TCRdb's copy holds only in-frame clones and misses some; the assay was immunoSEQ multiplex PCR. The profile shows some 2,600 clones, roughly 90% of them singletons. The sequencing input was HLA-DR+ CD4+ T cells from blood. Subset of the sample: circulating pathogenic-like lymphocytes, sorted as HLA-DR+CD14-CD3+CD4+CD25low/- blood T cells. The receptor set was obtained from a human donor with juvenile idiopathic arthritis.

This clone was counted only a few times. Additional DNA sequences in this sample encode the identical CDR3. The chain joins TRBV7-2 to TRBJ1-6, with D tentatively TRBD1 (5 bases). Trimming stripped 5 bases from V and 6 bases from J, with 14 bases between. Per the germline V gene, CDR1 is SGHTA and CDR2 is FQGNSA. This CDR3 comprises 15 residues. CDR3 loop: CASSRIQGSNSPLHF. The CDR3 DNA is TGTGCCAGCAGCAGGATCCAGGGAAGTAATTCACCCCTCCACTTT. The variable domain in full, with the rest retrieved from reference TRBV7-2 and TRBJ1-6, is GAGVSQSPSNKVTEKGKDVELRCDPISGHTALYWYRQSLGQGLEFLIYFQGNSAPDKSGLPSDRFSAERTGGSVSTLTIQRTQQEDSAVYLCASSRIQGSNSPLHFGNGTRLTVT.

This chain connects TRBV5-6 to TRBJ1-4; D is unclear. V lost 0 bases, J lost 5 bases, and 5 bases lay in between. Per germline, CDR1 SGHDT and CDR2 YYEEEE. This CDR3 is 13 amino acids long. CDR3 region: CASSLGRNEKLFF. CDR3 DNA sequence: TGTGCCAGCAGCTTGGGCAGAAATGAAAAACTGTTTTTT. The full variable domain, in which reference TRBV5-6 and TRBJ1-4 provide the parts outside the CDR3, is DAGVTQSPTHLIKTRGQQVTLRCSPKSGHDTVSWYQQALGQGPQFIFQYYEEEERQRGNFPDRFSGHQFPNYSSELNVNALLLGDSALYLCASSLGRNEKLFFGSGTQLSVL.

J is TRBJ2-5 and V is TRBV7-2, with 14 bases identical to TRBD2. This CDR3 is 19 amino acids long. The trim removed 2 bases at V and 2 bases at J, leaving 10 bases unmatched. Germline V gene sequence: CDR1 SGHTA, CDR2 FQGNSA. The CDR3 DNA is TGTGCCAGCAGCTTAAGGGGAAGACTAGCGGGGGGGACTCAAGAGACCCAGTACTTC. Its protein product is CASSLRGRLAGGTQETQYF.

The rearrangement uses TRBV10-3 and TRBJ2-7; D is possibly TRBD1 (5 bases). V lost 6 bases and J 0 bases, leaving 12 bases between the germline ends. The CDR3 is made up of 14 amino acids. Per the germline V gene, CDR1 is ENHRY and CDR2 is SYGVKD. CDR3 loop: CAISPSTDSYEQYF. The CDR3, as DNA: TGTGCCATCAGCCCCTCGACAGACTCCTACGAGCAGTACTTC.

The chain uses TRBV18 and TRBJ1-6; D may be TRBD1 (5 bases). Trimming pared 6 bases from V and 8 bases from J, leaving 8 bases between. Germline-derived CDR1 and CDR2 are KGHSH and LQKENI. There are 12 residues in the CDR3. CDR3 region: CASSEQDSPLHF. The CDR3 nucleotides are TGTGCCAGCTCCGAACAGGATTCACCCCTCCACTTT.

The genes are TRBV7-6 and TRBJ1-2; D gene ambiguous. The CDR3 loop spans 13 amino acids. Trimming took 5 bases from V and 8 from J, leaving 15 bases between them. Per germline, CDR1 SGHVS and CDR2 FNYEAQ. The CDR3: CASSPEGSRGYTF. DNA for the CDR3: TGTGCCAGCAGCCCCGAGGGCTCGAGGGGCTACACCTTC.

This chain links TRBV6-5 with TRBJ1-4, with D possibly matching TRBD1 (5 bases). Germline V lookup: CDR1 MNHEY, CDR2 SVGAGI. Trimming pared 5 bases from V and 0 bases from J, leaving 10 bases between. The CDR3 has 15 residues. Here the CDR3 DNA reads TGTGCCAGCAGTCCCATGACAGCAACTAATGAAAAACTGTTTTTT. It is translated as CASSPMTATNEKLFF.

The rearrangement uses TRBV29-1 and TRBJ2-5; 8 positions agree with TRBD1. V trimming: 5 bases; J trimming: 3 bases; junction bases outside the gene matches: 14. This CDR3 contains 16 residues. Germline CDR1 is SQVTM and CDR2 is ANQGSEA. The CDR3, as DNA: TGCAGCGTTCCCGGGACAGGTGCCACTTACAAAGAGACCCAGTACTTC. Protein sequence: CSVPGTGATYKETQYF.

In this sample, this clone turned up once. The chain is built from TRBV4-1 and TRBJ1-5; 8 nucleotides agree with TRBD1. Per germline, CDR1 MGHRA and CDR2 YSYEKL. Unmatched junction bases numbered 5, after V lost 2 bases and J lost 11 bases. The CDR3 covers 13 residues. CDR3 loop: CASSQSGTGSQHF. The CDR3 nucleotides read TGCGCCAGCAGCCAATCAGGGACAGGCTCCCAGCATTTT.

The chain has TRBV7-2 and TRBJ2-7, with TRBD2 identical over 16 bases. This CDR3 has 16 amino acids. Per the germline V gene, CDR1 is SGHTA and CDR2 is FQGNSA. The trim removed 5 bases at V and 3 bases at J, leaving 4 bases unmatched. CDR3 coding DNA: TGTGCCAGCAGCCCGGGACTAGCGGGGGGGCTCTACGAGCAGTACTTC. It encodes CASSPGLAGGLYEQYF.

This clone was recorded once. The V gene is TRBV18, the J gene TRBJ1-1; weak D call: TRBD1 (6 bases). This CDR3 is built from 16 residues. V was clipped by 1 base and J by 4 bases, with 16 bases between them. The germline gives CDR1 KGHSH, CDR2 LQKENI. The CDR3 loop is CASSPRAGALGTEAFF. As DNA, the CDR3 is TGTGCCAGCTCACCACGCGCGGGGGCTTTGGGCACTGAAGCTTTCTTT.

The CDR3 region is CASSFDRAGYTF. The CDR3 nucleotides are TGTGCCAGCAGCTTTGACAGGGCTGGCTACACCTTC. The genes are TRBV5-4 and TRBJ1-2, with TRBD1 matching 7 bases. From germline, CDR1 is SGHNT and CDR2 YYREEE (reference sequence). There are 12 residues in the CDR3. Trimming removed 2 bases from V and 7 bases from J; junction bases left unmatched: 2. Based on the CDR3 plus reference TRBV5-4 and TRBJ1-2, the full variable domain is ETGVTQSPTHLIKTRGQQVTLRCSSQSGHNTVSWYQQALGQGPQFIFQYYREEENGRGNFPPRFSGLQFPNYSSELNVNALELDDSALYLCASSFDRAGYTFGSGTRLTVV.

This sequence joins TRBV5-1 and TRBJ2-5; TRBD2 matches at 10 bases. The germline V gene has CDR1 SGHRS and CDR2 YFSETQ. Trimming cost V 1 base and J 6 bases; bases outside gene matches: 15. The CDR3 spans 18 residues. The CDR3 nucleotides read TGCGCCAGCAGCTTGCGGCTAGCGGGGGTGCCTTCGGACCAGACCCAGTACTTC. Its protein product is CASSLRLAGVPSDQTQYF.

The genes are TRBV28 and TRBJ2-7; a weak D match, TRBD1 (6 bases). The CDR3 is made up of 15 amino acids. Germline V CDR1 and CDR2: MDHEN, SYDVKM. V lost 7 bases to trimming and J lost 0 bases, with 16 bases between them. CDR3 protein: CASIPIQTGSYEQYF. The CDR3 DNA is TGTGCCAGCATCCCGATCCAGACAGGCTCCTACGAGCAGTACTTC.

This clone has only a few counts. This chain uses TRBV20-1 with TRBJ2-1; D gene unclear. V was clipped by 6 bases and J by 6 bases, with 9 bases between them. Germline loops: CDR1 DFQATT, CDR2 SNEGSKA (reference sequence). The CDR3 has 11 amino acids. The CDR3 protein is CSALARNEQFF. The CDR3 DNA is TGCAGTGCGCTGGCCCGCAATGAGCAGTTCTTC.

This clone is a singleton in its sample. V gene TRBV5-6 combines with J gene TRBJ2-7; 7 bases are shared with TRBD1. Germline CDR1 reads SGHDT; CDR2 reads YYEEEE. The CDR3 runs to 13 residues. V lost 4 bases and J lost 2; bases outside the gene matches: 3. The DNA for the CDR3 is TGTGCCAGCAGCCGGGACAGCACCTACGAGCAGTACTTC. Its protein product is CASSRDSTYEQYF.

This chain uses TRBV6-5 with TRBJ2-5; D is possibly TRBD2 (7 bases). Trimming removed 1 base at V and 4 bases at J, with 16 bases between. Germline V gene lookup returns CDR1 MNHEY and CDR2 SVGAGI. This CDR3 comprises 16 residues. The CDR3 spells CASSYFPGGKGETQYF. The CDR3 region has the DNA TGTGCCAGCAGTTACTTTCCGGGGGGCAAGGGAGAGACCCAGTACTTC.

The rearrangement joins TRBV9 to TRBJ2-3, with no clear D. The V end was cut by 1 base, the J end by 2 bases, with 5 bases between. Germline lookup yields CDR1 SGDLS and CDR2 YYNGEE. The CDR3 extends over 13 amino acids. The CDR3 loop is CASSVTNTDTQYF. The CDR3 nucleotides are TGTGCCAGCAGCGTAACTAACACAGATACGCAGTATTTT.

The chain links TRBV19 to TRBJ1-1; TRBD1 agrees at 8 bases. The CDR3 is 16 amino acids. With V trimmed by 6 bases and J by 0 bases, 9 bases remained unmatched. CDR1 and CDR2 (germline): LNHDA, SQIVND (reference sequence). The CDR3, as DNA: TGTGCCAGTAGCCCAATGGGGGACAGGATGAACACTGAAGCTTTCTTT. Its translation is CASSPMGDRMNTEAFF.

This chain links TRBV10-3 with TRBJ2-7, with D perhaps TRBD1 (7 bases). This CDR3 spans 16 amino acids. Looked up from germline, CDR1 is ENHRY and CDR2 is SYGVKD. Between the trimmed V and J ends, which lost 3 bases and 5 bases, there was a span of 20 bases. The DNA of the CDR3 is TGTGCCATCAGTGATCCCCTCAGGGGGGACATCAACGAGCAGTACTTC. It yields the protein CAISDPLRGDINEQYF.

Written as DNA, the CDR3 is TGTGCCATCAGTGACAGGGTCAACTATGGCTACACCTTC. It translates to CAISDRVNYGYTF. This sequence joins TRBV10-3 and TRBJ1-2; perhaps TRBD1 as D (5 bases). The CDR3 totals 13 residues. Germline CDR1 reads ENHRY; CDR2 reads SYGVKD. Between the trimmed V and J ends, which lost 3 bases and 2 bases, there was a span of 7 bases.

This clone has a single count. The CDR3 is CASSEGLNPTAYEQYF. The DNA for the CDR3 is TGTGCCAGCAGTGAGGGCCTCAATCCGACAGCCTACGAGCAGTACTTC. The chain has TRBV6-1 and TRBJ2-7, with a possible D match to TRBD1 (5 bases). V lost 3 bases and J 2 bases, leaving 17 bases between the germline ends. Germline V gene sequence: CDR1 MNHNS, CDR2 SASEGT. CDR3 length: 16 amino acids.

This chain uses TRBV10-1 with TRBJ2-7, with D tentatively TRBD2 (5 bases). The CDR3 spans 14 residues. Germline CDR1 and CDR2: WNHNN and SYGVQD (reference sequence). The ends were cut back, 8 bases at V and 6 bases at J, with 20 bases in the middle. Here the CDR3 reads CASGCGPTPSEQYF. The CDR3 DNA reads as TGCGCCAGCGGTTGCGGGCCCACCCCCAGCGAGCAGTACTTC.

In DNA form, the CDR3 reads TGTGCCAGCTCACCTACGGGGGGCCTTAGAACGGAGCAGTACTTC. As protein: CASSPTGGLRTEQYF. V and J are TRBV18 and TRBJ2-7; tentative D call: TRBD2 (7 bases). Germline loops: CDR1 KGHSH, CDR2 LQKENI. Trimming took 3 bases from V and 7 from J, leaving 19 bases between them. The CDR3 sequence is 15 residues long. Full variable domain (missing parts from reference TRBV18 and TRBJ2-7): NAGVMQNPRHLVRRRGQEARLRCSPMKGHSHVYWYRQLPEEGLKFMVYLQKENIIDESGMPKERFSAEFPKEGPSILRIQQVVRGDSAAYFCASSPTGGLRTEQYFGPGTRLTVT.

The chain is built from TRBV11-1 and TRBJ1-1; D gene unclear. In germline, CDR1 is SGHAT, CDR2 FQDESV (reference sequence). CDR3 length: 16 amino acids. Trimming pared 7 bases from V and 3 bases from J, leaving 21 bases between. CDR3 DNA sequence: TGTGCCAGCACCCTCTGGTCGGAAATTCGGGACACTGAAGCTTTCTTT. Its protein product is CASTLWSEIRDTEAFF.

This clone was seen a handful of times. The V call is TRBV19, the J call TRBJ2-1; 7 positions agree with TRBD1. The CDR3 loop spans 14 amino acids. V lost 9 bases, J lost 7 bases, and 12 bases stayed unmatched. The germline gives CDR1 LNHDA, CDR2 SQIVND (reference sequence). The CDR3 here is CASEHRDSGNEQFF. The CDR3 DNA follows: TGTGCCAGCGAACACCGGGACAGCGGAAATGAGCAGTTCTTC.

The chain employs TRBV4-1 and TRBJ2-3, with 13 bases identical to TRBD2. After removal of 2 bases from V and 0 bases from J, the junction contained 2 bases not matched to a gene. Germline V gives CDR1 MGHRA, CDR2 YSYEKL. The CDR3 runs 17 residues. Written as DNA, the CDR3 is TGCGCCAGCAGCCAAACTAGCGGGGGGGACAGCACAGATACGCAGTATTTT. It yields the protein CASSQTSGGDSTDTQYF.